This TCR beta chain comes out of a study of cytomegalovirus exposure and HLA in healthy donors (dated by TCRdb to the late 2010s). Background on the whole study: In an earlier analysis of roughly 500 of the donors, 250 to 300 Gb of sequence data and 95 million to 130 million unique TCR beta sequences from 150 million to 200 million T cells were reported. An early release that covered some 640 HLA-typed donors contained approximately 320 gigabases of sequencing data and 65 million to 100 million unique TCR sequences. The genetic ancestry cluster associated with self-reported Caucasian donors included over 80% of the roughly 400 genotyped donors. The aim of the study was to test whether cataloging public T cell receptors could identify signatures of past pathogen exposure. The T cell repertoires of 550 to 850 subjects were profiled by immunosequencing and related to cytomegalovirus serostatus. Besides the first cohort of more than 650 subjects, a separate validation cohort made up of over a hundred different subjects was used. To predict cytomegalovirus infection status, the study combined high-throughput TCR immunosequencing, statistical association of individual TCRs with disease status, and machine learning. A later analysis re-examined previously published TCR beta repertoires from just over 650 donors and added high-resolution HLA genotyping to investigate patterns of TCR occurrence. The later analysis used no new phenotypic data to find candidate immune exposures, relying instead on TCR beta sequences and their occurrence across donors. An earlier analysis of approximately 580 of the donors used high-throughput TCR beta sequencing to judge whether each TCR beta V gene segment behaved as functional or pseudogenic. Donor age, sex, ethnicity and CMV serostatus were collected together with the repertoire data. In a later genetic analysis, genome-wide SNP genotypes for about three fifths of the roughly 670 donors were used, and that subset was treated as a discovery cohort. Every discovery cohort repertoire had been produced on one sequencing platform. HLA typing covered class I and class II loci at four-digit resolution. Typing coverage varied by locus: about 620-630 donors for A, B, C, DRB1 and DQB1; roughly 500 for DQA1; some 610 for DPA1; about 450 for DPB1. About five DR-DQ haplotypes were handled as single units for association and clustering, since linkage in the cohort was strong. Among 300 to 450 genotyped donors of the cohort, an average of around 240,000 unique TCR beta nucleotide sequences were sequenced per donor, around 20% of them non-productive.

CDR1 and CDR2, per the germline V gene, are SGHRS and YFSETQ. Unmatched junction bases come to 11, with V trimmed by 4 bases and J by 3 bases. The CDR3 holds 16 amino acids from the cysteine to the phenylalanine. Only CDR3 DNA is held: 48 bases, read in frame from base 1. Libraries were made using the immunoSEQ multiplex PCR assay. For the multiplex PCR, a mixture combining 60 forward primers for TCR Vbeta segments and 13 reverse primers for TCR Jbeta segments was used. The CDR3 region of rearranged TCR beta genes was amplified from genomic DNA with a multiplex PCR assay. Amplified TCR beta libraries were sequenced as 87-base-pair reads on the Illumina HiSeq System. As for the original processing: Across the 500 to 700 repertoires, a later analysis counted approximately 75 million unique TCR beta chains, 8.5 million to 12 million of which were shared by at least two donors. Raw reads were error-corrected and collapsed into unique sequences with a nearest-neighbor algorithm that merged closely related sequences to remove PCR and sequencing errors. Alignment of CDR3 sequences to IMGT reference sequences was used to assign V, D and J gene segments. For a sequence to be retained, a match of at least six nucleotides was required to both a V gene segment and a J gene segment. Rearrangements were classified as productive when the CDR3 lacked stop codons and remained in frame with V and J, and all other rearrangements were classified as non-productive. Following IMGT convention, CDR3 was defined as the stretch from the second conserved V-encoded cysteine up to the conserved J-encoded phenylalanine. Sequences without an unambiguous match to a single V gene segment were excluded from the earlier analysis of approximately 560 of the donors. An earlier analysis of 450 to 650 of the donors called V segments functional above 56.7% productive rearrangements and segregating when the between-donor standard deviation exceeded 5%. A statistical classification framework was developed to diagnose cytomegalovirus status using the catalog of TCR beta chain sequences. In a later analysis, TCR nucleotide sequences were compared against IMGT/GENE-DB human TR gene sequences so that V and J genes could be assigned. Using the TCRdist pipeline, a later analysis assigned CDR3 sequences along with most-parsimonious VDJ recombination scenarios. In a later analysis, each TCR beta chain was defined by its CDR3 amino acid sequence together with its V-gene family, and reads lacking a unique V-gene family were excluded. A later analysis removed 500 to 600 highly shared, low-generation-probability nucleotide sequences to deal with suspected cross-contamination and a sequencing artifact. For each public chain, a later analysis derived a clonal expansion index from normalized ranks of inferred template counts within each repertoire. In a later analysis, generation probabilities were computed with a VDJ recombination model fitted to out-of-frame rearrangements, and the resulting probabilities were checked against IGoR. A later analysis scored TCR-TCR, TCR-HLA and TCR-CMV co-occurrence with hypergeometric tests, applying a repertoire-size bias correction to TCR pairs. To estimate false discovery rates, a later analysis permuted the HLA or CMV assignments 20 times. In a later analysis, co-occurring TCRs were grouped using DBSCAN, and TCRdist sequence similarity was added for clustering within HLA-allele-positive subsets. Co-occurrence clustering excluded repertoires with fewer than 30,000 or more than 120,000 public chains, plus five with anomalous nucleotide sharing. Sourced from immuneACCESS, this table was stored by TCRdb with only in-frame sequences that have V and J called. A share of the clones is absent; for the studies checked, an unresolved V gene accounts for under half, and the remainder has no known explanation. V and J calls and clone size are copied from that table; D and trimming were computed from the DNA. This sample gives some 170,000 clones in total; under 85% of them show up just once. Together, the top ten hold 4.1% of the sample.

In total, about 650 healthy bone marrow donors made up the cohort. At the time of sampling, every cohort member was nominally healthy, though immune exposures that went unrecorded were likely present. The donor was CMV seropositive and was included in the group of approximately 300 seropositive cohort members. A peripheral blood sample was provided by each donor, and peripheral blood mononuclear cells were used for TCR beta sequencing. The Qiagen DNeasy Blood Extraction Kit was used to extract genomic DNA from the blood cell samples. Notes on this clone: Its recognized antigen is unknown. Nothing much larger sits one base from this clone, and base qualities are not available. The same CDR3 can be traced to other DNA sequences in this sample.

The paper as a whole reports these results and caveats: Assigning TCR associations to individual alleles was difficult when HLA alleles, especially DR and DQ, strongly co-occurred. Most CMV-associated TCR beta chains appeared to be HLA-restricted in a later analysis, and the HLA associations seemed to be driven largely by CMV exposure. Because HLA typing was missing for some donors at each locus, association tests included only the typed subset. The classifier was reported to diagnose cytomegalovirus status with high specificity and sensitivity in both the original cohort and the validation cohort. A cluster of highly shared sequence variants was judged likely to represent a technical artifact of the sequencing pipeline. In a later analysis, the rate of TCR association differed among HLA loci, with DRB1 alleles having the most associated TCRs and HLA-C alleles having the fewest. The presence/absence analyses assumed that sequencing depth was roughly uniform across donors, and that assumption may not be true. A later analysis reported that several top co-occurrence clusters appeared linked to parvovirus B19, influenza, CMV and Epstein-Barr virus. Some IMGT-functional V segments, including TRBV6-2 and TRBV6-3, could not be told apart with the 87-base-pair reads, so those segments were excluded. Across donors, most TCR sequences were observed very rarely, whereas some public TCRs were present in many individuals. At a false discovery rate of 0.05, a later analysis linked under 20,000 TCR beta sequences to specific HLA alleles. In the study, about 150 TCR beta chains were listed as associated with cytomegalovirus. Broadly in line with IMGT annotations, most TCR beta V segments showed up in productive rearrangements about 87% or about 30% of the time in an earlier analysis of several hundred of the donors. A further reported finding was that TCR beta sequences accurately predicted the HLA-A and HLA-B alleles for most subjects in the first cohort. Roughly 17 rarely observed V segments, including chromosome 9 orphons, were excluded from the earlier analysis of approximately 600 of the donors because counts were too low. A later genetic analysis associated a missense DCLRE1C variant with V-gene and J-gene trimming of TCR beta chains, and an independent cohort replicated the association. Linkage disequilibrium might explain the correlated functional status among segregating V segments, but an unknown experimental factor could not be ruled out. In vitro tests confirmed that three of the cytomegalovirus-associated TCR beta chains recognize cytomegalovirus antigens. In this cohort, only TCR beta chains were sequenced, and detectable features were limited by the absence of alpha or paired-chain data. A later genetic analysis reported fewer N-insertions in productive TCRs among donors in an Asian-associated ancestry cluster than the roughly 700-donor mean. The only immune exposure information available for the cohort was CMV serostatus. In a later analysis, HLA-associated TCR beta chains were found to be more clonally expanded and to have lower generation probabilities than equally common non-associated chains. According to the authors, the approach could potentially be generalized to other disease states and immunological phenotypes.

The chain joins TRBV5-1 to TRBJ1-1; TRBD1 matches 8 bases in the middle. The receptor was derived from a man aged 50 to 60 in good health and CMV-seropositive. Sample: PBMCs. The nucleotide sequence is TGCGCCAGCAGCCACGGGCAGGGGGCAAGGTACACTGAAGCTTTCTTT. This translates into CASSHGQGARYTEAFF.